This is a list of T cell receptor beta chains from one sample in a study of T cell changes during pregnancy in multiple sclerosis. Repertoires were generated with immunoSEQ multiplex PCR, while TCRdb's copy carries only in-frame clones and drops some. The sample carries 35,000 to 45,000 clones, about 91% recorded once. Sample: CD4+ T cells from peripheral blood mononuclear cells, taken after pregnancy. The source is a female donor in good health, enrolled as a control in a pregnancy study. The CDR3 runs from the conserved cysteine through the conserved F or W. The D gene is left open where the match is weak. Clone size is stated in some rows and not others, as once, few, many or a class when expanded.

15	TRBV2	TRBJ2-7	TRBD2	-	TGTGCCAGCAGGAGGACCCGACTAGCGGGAGACGAGCAGTACTTC	CASRRTRLAGDEQYF
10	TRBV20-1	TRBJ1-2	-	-	TGCAGTGCTAACGAGGATGGCTACACCTTC	CSANEDGYTF
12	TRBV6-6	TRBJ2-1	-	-	TGTGCCAGCCGGGAGATGAGGAATGAGCAGTTCTTC	CASREMRNEQFF
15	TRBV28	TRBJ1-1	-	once	TGTGCCAGCAGTACAAGTCAGGGCGGATCTAATGAAGCTTTCTTT	CASSTSQGGSNEAFF
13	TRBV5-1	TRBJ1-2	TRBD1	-	TGCGCCAGCAGTCCGGGACAGGGGGGGGGCTACACCTTC	CASSPGQGGGYTF
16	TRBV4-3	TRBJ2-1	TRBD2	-	TGCGCCAGCAGCCACTATTTAGCGGGAGGGTTCAATGAGCAGTTCTTC	CASSHYLAGGFNEQFF
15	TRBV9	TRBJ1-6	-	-	TGTGCCAGCAGCGACGGGATAACGTATAATTCACCCCTCCACTTT	CASSDGITYNSPLHF
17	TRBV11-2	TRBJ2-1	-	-	TGTGCCAGCAGCTTAAGAGTCGGGAGTCTTTCCTACAATGAGCAGTTCTTC	CASSLRVGSLSYNEQFF
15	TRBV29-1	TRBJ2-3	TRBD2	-	TGCAGCGTTCCCGGGACTAGCGGGGCCACAGATACGCAGTATTTT	CSVPGTSGATDTQYF
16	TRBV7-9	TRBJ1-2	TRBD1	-	TGTGCCAGCAGCTTATTCCCTCCTCAGGGGGATCATGGCTACACCTTC	CASSLFPPQGDHGYTF
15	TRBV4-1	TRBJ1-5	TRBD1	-	TGCGCCAGCAGCCAATGGGACAGCTCTGATCAGCCCCAGCATTTT	CASSQWDSSDQPQHF
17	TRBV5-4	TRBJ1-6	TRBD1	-	TGTGCCAGCAGCTCCAGCCGGGACAGGGGAATGAATTCACCCCTCCACTTT	CASSSSRDRGMNSPLHF
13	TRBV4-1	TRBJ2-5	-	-	TGCGCCAGCAGCCAAGAACGGGAGGAGACCCAGTACTTC	CASSQEREETQYF